The clone carrying this T cell receptor (beta chain) was recorded at least ten times. Genomic DNA served as the source from which two-round multiplex PCR generated TCR beta CDR3 amplicons. The use of primers specific to each TRBV and TRBJ gene characterized first-round PCR. Each CDR3 protein is one row after TCRdb ran MiXCR on the multiplex PCR reads. The data hold around 17,000 distinct CDR3 sequences, with over 15% observed a single time. The CDR3 contains 17 residues. V shed 4 bases and J 0 bases; nucleotides not matched to a gene: 7. The germline V gene encodes CDR1 SGHNT and CDR2 YENEEA. The data were obtained in a study of prognosis after radiotherapy for stage I lung cancer.

V and J are TRBV11-3 and TRBJ2-1, with 9 bases aligning to TRBD2. Sequenced here: PBMCs, sampled before or after stereotactic body radiation therapy (not recorded which). This TCR was recovered from a donor over 45 with non-small cell lung cancer. DNA for the CDR3: TGTGCCAGCAGCTCACTCCTAGCGGGAAGCTCCTACAATGAGCAGTTCTTC. It encodes CASSSLLAGSSYNEQFF.